Detailed here is one T cell receptor (beta chain). Its antigen target is currently unknown. TCRdb shows the sequencer as Illumina HiSeq 2000. 5'RACE template switching, by which a universal primer site and unique molecular identifiers were added, was used to make TCR beta cDNA libraries. cDNA synthesis was primed from the TCR beta constant segment, followed by two successive PCR amplification steps. For the original study's pipeline: MIGEC was used to demultiplex reads and group the reads by UMI, and MiTCR was used to assemble and quantify clonotypes. To exclude erroneous sequences, any TCR cDNA sequence not supported by at least two reads was discarded. The tcR package was used for downstream repertoire analysis, and clonotypes were matched between fractions using CDR3 nucleotide sequence together with V segment. Antigen specificity was annotated against VDJdb with VDJmatch, allowing one amino acid substitution in CDR3. After the reads were reprocessed by TCRdb, one entry was made per CDR3 protein sequence, with no DNA. TCRdb, rather than the study authors, made the V and J calls. This specimen's table enumerates 350,000 to 400,000 distinct CDR3 sequences. Roughly a tenth of the sample lies in the top ten.

This sample was taken from a study of T cells expressing NK-cell markers (dated by TCRdb to 2018 to 2021). For the wider study: TCR beta-chain repertoires were profiled in sorted CD3+CD56+NKG2C+, CD3+CD56+NKG2C- and CD3+CD56-NKG2C+ T-cell subsets from seven or eight donors. Of the eight sequenced donors, seven were found to be HCMV-seropositive and one was found to be HCMV-seronegative. Randomly selected healthy volunteers, three men and five women, were used as the eight sequenced donors. Sequencing of the libraries produced 2 x 150 bp reads on Illumina HiSeq 2000/2500, MiSeq or NextSeq. Paper-wide results and their limitations: It remained unclear whether the expanded NKG2C-expressing T cell clones were specific for HCMV antigens. Those dominant clonotypes were again the most abundant among CD3+CD56-NKG2C+ cells in several donors, at about 28.3-60.1%. For about 6 donors, the dominant CD3+CD56+NKG2C+ clonotypes were among the top 10 CD8+ clonotypes and accounted for roughly 1.0-7.5% of CD8+ T cells.

HCMV serostatus was determined by detecting HCMV-specific IgG in serum with a commercial ELISA kit. Peripheral blood mononuclear cells were isolated from blood by Ficoll density gradient centrifugation. Sequencing was carried out using blood T cells: a sorted CD56 or NKG2C T cell subset, CD4+ or CD8+ T cells, or bulk PBMC T cells (not recorded which). This sequence was found in a woman in her forties or fifties in good health. Donor details come from another sample of the same person, matched by shared clones.

The CDR3 region has the sequence CASRHRIPRESGGELFF. The chain links TRBV12-3 or TRBV12-4 with TRBJ2-2; TCRdb's D call, TRBD1, is unchecked because there is no DNA. There are 17 amino acids in the CDR3, from cysteine to phenylalanine inclusive. No DNA has been recorded.